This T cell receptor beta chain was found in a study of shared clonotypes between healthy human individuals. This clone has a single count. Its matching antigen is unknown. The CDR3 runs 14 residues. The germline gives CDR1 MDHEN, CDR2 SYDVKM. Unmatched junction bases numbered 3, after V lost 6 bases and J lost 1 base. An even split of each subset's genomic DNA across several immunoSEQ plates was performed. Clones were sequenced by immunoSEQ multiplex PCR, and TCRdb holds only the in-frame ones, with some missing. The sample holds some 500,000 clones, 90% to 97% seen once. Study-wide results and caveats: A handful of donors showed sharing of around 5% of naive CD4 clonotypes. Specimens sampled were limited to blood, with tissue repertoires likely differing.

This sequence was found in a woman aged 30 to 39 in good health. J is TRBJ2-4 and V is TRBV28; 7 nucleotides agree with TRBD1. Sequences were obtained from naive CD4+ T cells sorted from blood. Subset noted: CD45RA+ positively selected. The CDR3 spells CASRKTGAKNIQYF. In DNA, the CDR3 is TGTGCCAGCAGGAAGACAGGGGCCAAAAACATTCAGTACTTC.